Given below is one T cell receptor (beta chain) in context. No antigen is known for it. Naive CD8 cells lacked CD45RO, underwent positive selection for CCR7 and left out terminally differentiated effector memory CD45RA+ cells. Those who donated were healthy HIV-negative adults, with no recent acute infections or vaccinations reported. This sample is part of a study of shared clonotypes between healthy human individuals. Notes on the study in general: It was observed that roughly 5% of naive CD4 clonotypes were shared across several donors. Large sequencing depth failed to make sorted-subset sequencing complete, rarefaction showed.

The assay ran at deep level. Clones were sequenced by immunoSEQ multiplex PCR, and TCRdb holds only the in-frame ones, with some missing. The repertoire holds about 2 million clones, with just under 95% as singletons. The germline CDR1 and CDR2 sequences are SEHNR and FQNEAQ (reference sequence). The V gene end was trimmed by 2 bases and the J gene end by 5 bases; junction bases not matched to a gene: 11. The CDR3 is made up of 16 amino acids. The chain uses TRBV7-9 and TRBJ2-7; 8 positions agree with TRBD2. This receptor was obtained from a man aged 18 to 30 in good health. The material sequenced was naive CD8+ T cells sorted from blood. The CDR3 region is CASSLSTLAAKDEQYF. DNA of the CDR3: TGTGCCAGCAGCTTATCCACACTAGCGGCGAAGGACGAGCAGTACTTC.